This T cell receptor (beta chain) was profiled in a study of blood T cell repertoires in COVID-19 (dated by TCRdb to about 2020). In terms of the full investigation: Samples covering the acute and convalescent phases of COVID-19 were provided by collaborators in the United States, Italy and Spain. The prospective study material was composed of cDNA or gDNA derived from T cells, B-cell-depleted T cells, or PBMCs. Deeply sampled blood TCRbeta repertoires from subjects exposed to, actively infected with, or recovered from COVID-19 were included in the dataset. The repertoires were released in a freely available public database meant as a resource for research on the immune response to SARS-CoV-2. Samples came from the ongoing ImmuneRACE study (first 160 participants) plus 1,254 subjects from 6 global collaborators. The sample metadata nearly always contained a de-identified subject ID, COVID-19 status, age in years and sex. Where available, HLA class I and class II types were obtained from metadata supplied by the sample provider rather than from assay-based typing. Findings and caveats that apply to the study as a whole: The amount of clinical and demographic metadata varied by source and participant and was provided uncurated.

The immunoSEQ Assay, a bias-controlled multiplex PCR, was used to amplify TCRbeta CDR3 regions from genomic DNA. Per the source publication's procedure: Within the assay, amplification of reference gene primers was used to estimate how many nucleated cells each sample contained. To quantify the absolute abundance of each unique TCRbeta CDR3 rearrangement, sequence reads were collapsed and filtered. Productive Simpson clonality was computed per sample as the square root of Simpson's diversity index over productive rearrangements. This immuneACCESS table, as held by TCRdb, lists in-frame sequences with V and J called but not all clones. Of the missing ones, under half trace to an unresolved V gene in checked studies; the others have no known cause. For V, J and clone size, that table is used; D and trimming come from the DNA. Counted in this sample were about 130,000 clones; roughly 80% of them appeared once. The biggest ten clones account for over 15% of the sample.

CDR1 and CDR2 are read off the germline V gene as WSHSY and SAAADI. Its CDR3 holds 16 amino acids, cysteine through phenylalanine. Of the read, only the CDR3 DNA is kept; its 48 bases are in frame from base 1. Trimming removed 4 bases from V and 2 bases from J; the gene matches leave 7 bases unexplained. As regards this clone: The antigen it recognizes is unknown. It has no much larger one-base neighbor in the sample; base qualities were not kept.

Each collaborating institution followed its own protocols to collect whole blood in K2EDTA tubes. For TCRbeta analysis, collaborators shipped samples as frozen whole blood, isolated PBMCs, or DNA extracted from either of those sample types. Source material: peripheral blood. The sequence was collected from a woman aged 45-60 years with acute or convalescent COVID-19. This chain is built from TRBV10-2 and TRBJ2-4, and TRBD2 matches 8 of the central bases. CDR3 reads: CASSVSGGVTKNIQYF. The DNA reads TGCGCCAGCAGTGTCTCGGGGGGGGTTACCAAAAACATTCAGTACTTC.